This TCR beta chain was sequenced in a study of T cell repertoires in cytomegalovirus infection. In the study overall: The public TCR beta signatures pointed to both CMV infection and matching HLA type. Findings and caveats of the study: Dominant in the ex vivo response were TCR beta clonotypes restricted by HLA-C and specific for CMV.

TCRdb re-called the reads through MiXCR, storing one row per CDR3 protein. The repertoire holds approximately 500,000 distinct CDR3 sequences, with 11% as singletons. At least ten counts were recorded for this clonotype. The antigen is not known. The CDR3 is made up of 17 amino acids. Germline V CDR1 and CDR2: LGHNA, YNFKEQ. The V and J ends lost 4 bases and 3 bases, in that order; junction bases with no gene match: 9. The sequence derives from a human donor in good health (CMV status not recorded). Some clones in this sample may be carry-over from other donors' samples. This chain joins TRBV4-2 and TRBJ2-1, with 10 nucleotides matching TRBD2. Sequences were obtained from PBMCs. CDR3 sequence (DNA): TGTGCCAGCAGCCCTTCTCGTGGGACTAGCGTCTACAATGAGCAGTTCTTC. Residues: CASSPSRGTSVYNEQFF.